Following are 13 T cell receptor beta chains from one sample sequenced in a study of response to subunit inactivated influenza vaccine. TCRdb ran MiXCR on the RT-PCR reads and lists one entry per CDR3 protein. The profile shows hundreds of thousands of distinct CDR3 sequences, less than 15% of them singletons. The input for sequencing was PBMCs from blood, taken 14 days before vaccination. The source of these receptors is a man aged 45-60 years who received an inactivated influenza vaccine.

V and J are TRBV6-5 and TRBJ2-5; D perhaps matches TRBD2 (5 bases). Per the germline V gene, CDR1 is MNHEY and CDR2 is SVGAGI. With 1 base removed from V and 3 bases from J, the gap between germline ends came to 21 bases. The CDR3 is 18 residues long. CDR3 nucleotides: TGTGCCAGCAGTTACTTCACACCCGCAGCGGCTACAGAAGAGACCCAGTACTTC. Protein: CASSYFTPAAATEETQYF.

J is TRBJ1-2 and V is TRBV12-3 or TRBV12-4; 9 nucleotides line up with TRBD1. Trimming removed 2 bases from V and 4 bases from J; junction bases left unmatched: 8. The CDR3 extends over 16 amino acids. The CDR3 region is CASSLFGTGNGYGYTF. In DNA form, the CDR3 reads TGTGCCAGCAGTTTATTTGGGACAGGGAATGGCTATGGCTACACCTTC.

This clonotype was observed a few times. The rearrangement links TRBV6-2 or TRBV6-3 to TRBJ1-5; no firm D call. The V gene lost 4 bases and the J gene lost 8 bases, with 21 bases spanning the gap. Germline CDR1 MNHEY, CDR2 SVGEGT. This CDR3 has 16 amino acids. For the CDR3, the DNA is TGTGCCAGCAGTTCTTTACATATACTAACGGGCAAGCCCCAGCATTTT. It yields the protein CASSSLHILTGKPQHF.

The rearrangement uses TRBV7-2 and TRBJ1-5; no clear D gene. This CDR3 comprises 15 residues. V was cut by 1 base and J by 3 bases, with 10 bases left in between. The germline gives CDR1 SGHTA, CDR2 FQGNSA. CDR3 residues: CASSLVLGSNQPQHF. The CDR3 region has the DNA TGTGCCAGCAGCTTAGTTTTGGGGTCCAATCAGCCCCAGCATTTT.

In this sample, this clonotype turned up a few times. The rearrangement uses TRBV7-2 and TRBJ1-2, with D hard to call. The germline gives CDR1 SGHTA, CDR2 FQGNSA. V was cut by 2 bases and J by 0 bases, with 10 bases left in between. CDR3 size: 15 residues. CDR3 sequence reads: CASSLFGGSNYGYTF. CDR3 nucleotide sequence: TGTGCCAGCAGCTTATTCGGAGGGTCTAACTATGGCTACACCTTC.

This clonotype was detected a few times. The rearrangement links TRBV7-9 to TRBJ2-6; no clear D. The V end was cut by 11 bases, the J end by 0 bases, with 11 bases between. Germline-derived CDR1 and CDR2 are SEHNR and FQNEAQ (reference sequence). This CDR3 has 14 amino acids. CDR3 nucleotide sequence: TGTGCCGTAACTACCGCCTCTGGGGCCAACGTCCTGACTTTC. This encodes CAVTTASGANVLTF.

Here the CDR3 DNA reads TGTGCCACCAGCAGAGAGACGGTGACAGGGAGTGAAGCTTTCTTT. Translation: CATSRETVTGSEAFF. V gene TRBV15 combines with J gene TRBJ1-1, with 7 bases matching TRBD1. From germline, CDR1 is LNHNV and CDR2 YYDKDF (reference sequence). This CDR3 contains 15 residues. V dropped 0 bases and J dropped 7; count of bases not matched to a gene: 8. Combining the CDR3 with reference TRBV15 and TRBJ1-1 gives the whole variable domain DAMVIQNPRYQVTQFGKPVTLSCSQTLNHNVMYWYQQKSSQAPKLLFHYYDKDFNNEADTPDNFQSRRPNTSFCFLDIRSPGLGDTAMYLCATSRETVTGSEAFFGQGTRLTVV.

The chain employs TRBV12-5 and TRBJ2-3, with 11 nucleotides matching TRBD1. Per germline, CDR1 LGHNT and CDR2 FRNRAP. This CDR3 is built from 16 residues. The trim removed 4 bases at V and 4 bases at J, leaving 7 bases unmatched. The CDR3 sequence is CASGSGDRGYPDTQYF. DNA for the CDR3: TGTGCTAGTGGTTCGGGGGACAGGGGGTACCCAGATACGCAGTATTTT.

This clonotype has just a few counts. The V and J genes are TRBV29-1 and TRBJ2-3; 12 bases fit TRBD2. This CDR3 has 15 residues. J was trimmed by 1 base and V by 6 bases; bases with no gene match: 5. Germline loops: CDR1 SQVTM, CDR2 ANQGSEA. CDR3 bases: TGCAGCGTAGCCGGACTAGCGGGGCGCACAGATACGCAGTATTTT. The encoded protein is CSVAGLAGRTDTQYF.

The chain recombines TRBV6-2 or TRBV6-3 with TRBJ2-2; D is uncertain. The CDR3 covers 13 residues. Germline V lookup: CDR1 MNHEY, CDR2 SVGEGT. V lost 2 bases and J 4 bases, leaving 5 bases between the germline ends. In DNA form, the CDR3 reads TGTGCCAGCAGTTACGCAACCACCGGGGAGCTGTTTTTT. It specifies CASSYATTGELFF.

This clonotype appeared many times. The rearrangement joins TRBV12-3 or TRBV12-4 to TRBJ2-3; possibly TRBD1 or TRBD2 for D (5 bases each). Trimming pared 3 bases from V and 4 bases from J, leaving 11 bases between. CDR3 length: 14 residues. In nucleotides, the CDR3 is TGTGCCAGCAGTTTTGGGGGAAAAGCAGATACGCAGTATTTT. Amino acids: CASSFGGKADTQYF.

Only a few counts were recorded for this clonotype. The DNA for the CDR3 is TGCAGTGCTAGAGAATCGGGGAATAATGAAAAACTGTTTTTT. This gives the protein CSARESGNNEKLFF. The rearrangement joins TRBV20-1 to TRBJ1-4; D ambiguous. The CDR3 runs to 14 residues. V was trimmed by 0 bases and J by 4 bases, leaving 9 bases between them. Germline V gene lookup returns CDR1 DFQATT and CDR2 SNEGSKA (reference sequence).

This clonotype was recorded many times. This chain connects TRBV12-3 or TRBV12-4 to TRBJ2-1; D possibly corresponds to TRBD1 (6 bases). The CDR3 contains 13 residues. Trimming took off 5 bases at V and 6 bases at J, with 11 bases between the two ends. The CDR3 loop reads CASSPPRGNEQFF. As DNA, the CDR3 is TGTGCCAGCAGTCCCCCCAGGGGCAATGAGCAGTTCTTC.